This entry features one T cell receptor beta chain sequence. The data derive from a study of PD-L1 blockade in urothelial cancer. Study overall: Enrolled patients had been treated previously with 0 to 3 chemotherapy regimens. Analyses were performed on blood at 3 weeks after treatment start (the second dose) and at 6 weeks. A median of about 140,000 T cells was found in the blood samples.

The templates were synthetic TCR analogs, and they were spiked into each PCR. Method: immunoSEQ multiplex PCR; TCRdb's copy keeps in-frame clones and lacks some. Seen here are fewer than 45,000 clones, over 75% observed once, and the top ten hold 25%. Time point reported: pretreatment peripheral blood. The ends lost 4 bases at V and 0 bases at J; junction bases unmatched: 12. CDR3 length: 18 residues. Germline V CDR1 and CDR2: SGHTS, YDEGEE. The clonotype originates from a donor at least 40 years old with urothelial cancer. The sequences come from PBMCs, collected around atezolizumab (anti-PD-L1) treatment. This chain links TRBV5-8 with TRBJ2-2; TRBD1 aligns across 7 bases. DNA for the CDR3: TGTGCCAGCAGCCCCGGGACAGCCTCGGGTCCGAACACCGGGGAGCTGTTTTTT. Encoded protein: CASSPGTASGPNTGELFF.